This T cell receptor beta chain was sequenced during a study of T cell responses to AZD1222 COVID-19 vaccine. Points from the study as a whole: Only five or six AZD1222 recipients were seropositive at baseline. Among spike-specific TCRs, nearly half reportedly target unmutated variant regions. The repertoires were collected only after the peak T cell response.

This clone has just one count. The antigen is undetermined. Method: immunoSEQ multiplex PCR; TCRdb's copy keeps in-frame clones and lacks some. The sample shows roughly 270,000 clones, 90% to 95% of them seen only once. CDR3 length: 14 residues. Trimming shortened V by 4 bases and J by 6 bases, and 12 bases separated the two germline ends. Germline V lookup: CDR1 SGHTA, CDR2 FQGNSA. Pooled in the analysis were second doses at about 4 or about 12 weeks. This specimen consisted of peripheral blood, obtained 28 days after the second AZD1222 dose. The clonotype originates from an adult who received the AZD1222 COVID-19 vaccine. This chain joins TRBV7-2 and TRBJ1-4; D is perhaps TRBD1 (5 bases). For the CDR3, the DNA is TGTGCCAGCAGCTCCCAGGGCGCCGATGAAAAACTGTTTTTT. It specifies CASSSQGADEKLFF.